These T cell receptor beta chains were read from a single sample in a study of blood T cell repertoires in acute mononucleosis. Assay: immunoSEQ multiplex PCR; the TCRdb copy retains only in-frame clones and omits some. The data hold about 1,300 clones, with about 25% observed a single time. The sequencing here drew on EBV GLC epitope tetramer+ CD8+ T cells sorted from PBMCs, taken during acute infectious mononucleosis. Source of these receptors: a young woman with infectious mononucleosis caused by EBV. Each CDR3 is given with its conserved first and last residue. The order of the fields is clone size, V gene, D gene, J gene, CDR3 protein, CDR3 DNA. D genes are given only for firm matches. Only some rows state a clone size, as once, few, many or a class for expanded clones.

.	TRBV7-2	TRBD1	TRBJ2-7	CACYLGQILPGEQYF	TGTGCCTGCTACCTGGGACAGATCCTGCCGGGCGAGCAGTACTTC
.	TRBV7-3	TRBD2	TRBJ2-1	CASSLRLAGPLYNEQFF	TGTGCCAGCAGCCTCCGACTAGCGGGCCCGCTTTACAATGAGCAGTTCTTC
.	TRBV25-1	TRBD1	TRBJ1-1	CASSGDRVTEAFF	TGTGCCAGCAGTGGGGACAGGGTCACTGAAGCTTTCTTT
few	TRBV29-1	TRBD1	TRBJ1-4	CSVGTGGTKENLFF	TGCAGCGTCGGGACAGGGGGCACTAAGGAAAACCTGTTTTTT
medium-sized	TRBV7-2	TRBD2	TRBJ2-3	CASSELAGVGDTQYF	TGTGCCAGCAGCGAACTAGCGGGAGTGGGAGATACGCAGTATTTT
.	TRBV29-1	.	TRBJ1-4	CVGSDGTNEKLFF	TGCGTTGGATCTGATGGGACTAATGAAAAACTGTTTTTT
few	TRBV29-1	.	TRBJ1-4	CSVVTGGTNENLFF	TGCAGCGTCGTGACAGGTGGCACTAATGAAAATCTGTTTTTT
.	TRBV2	.	TRBJ2-2	CASSAGQVQPGSCFF	.
.	TRBV14	.	TRBJ2-4	CASSQSPGVIQYF	TGCGCCAGCAGCCAGTCTCCCGGGGTCATTCAGTACTTC
many	TRBV7-2	TRBD2	TRBJ2-1	CASTDGTILPNEQFF	TGTGCCAGCACCGACGGGACTATTCTCCCCAATGAGCAGTTCTTC
.	TRBV7-2	TRBD1	TRBJ2-7	CARGQILPGEQYF	TGTGCCAGGGGACAGATCCTGCCGGGCGAGCAGTACTTC
.	TRBV4-2	.	TRBJ1-1	CASSPMNTEAFF	TGTGCCAGCAGCCCGATGAACACTGAAGCTTTCTTT
.	TRBV19	.	TRBJ1-1	CASSDGSVLNTVAFF	TGTGCCAGTAGTGATGGATCGGTTCTAAACACTGTAGCTTTCTTT
.	TRBV6-1	.	TRBJ2-1	CASSVSGETFFYNEQFF	TGTGCCAGCAGTGTAAGTGGGGAAACCTTTTTTTACAATGAGCAGTTCTTC
.	TRBV27	TRBD1	TRBJ2-1	CASSPSTGGNEQFF	TGTGCCAGCAGTCCTTCAACAGGGGGCAATGAGCAGTTCTTC
.	TRBV4-2	TRBD1	TRBJ1-2	CASALTGGYGYTF	TGTGCCAGCGCCTTAACAGGGGGCTATGGCTACACCTTC
many	TRBV9	.	TRBJ2-7	CASIQSGFVYEQYF	TGTGCCAGCATCCAATCGGGGTTTGTCTACGAGCAGTACTTC
few	TRBV15	.	TRBJ2-7	CATSKARGPYYEQYF	TGTGCCACCAGCAAGGCGCGGGGGCCATACTACGAGCAGTACTTC
few	TRBV9	.	TRBJ2-1	CAISVAGGDEQFF	TGTGCCATCAGCGTAGCAGGGGGGGATGAGCAGTTCTTC
few	TRBV27	.	TRBJ2-7	CASSLGPYYEQYF	TGTGCCAGCAGTTTAGGGCCATACTACGAGCAGTACTTC
.	TRBV9	.	TRBJ2-1	CSCSVAGGDEQFF	TGTTCCTGCAGCGTAGCAGGTGGGGATGAGCAGTTCTTC
.	TRBV5-6	.	TRBJ2-5	CASSLRSGIARTQYF	TGTGCCAGCAGCTTGAGGAGCGGCATTGCCAGAACCCAGTACTTC
.	TRBV29-1	TRBD1	TRBJ1-1	CCVGGQANTVAFF	TGCTGCGTGGGGGGACAGGCGAACACTGTAGCTTTCTTT
.	TRBV5-6	.	TRBJ2-5	CASLRSGIAPRTQYF	TGTGCCAGCTTGAGGAGCGGCATTGCCCCCAGAACCCAGTACTTC
few	TRBV14	TRBD2	TRBJ2-3	CASSELAGVGDTQYF	TGTGCCAGCAGCGAACTAGCGGGAGTGGGAGATACGCAGTATTTT
many	TRBV14	.	TRBJ2-7	CASIQSGFVYEQYF	TGTGCCAGCATCCAATCGGGGTTTGTCTACGAGCAGTACTTC
few	TRBV29-1	.	TRBJ1-4	CSVGTGGTMKNCFF	.
.	TRBV23-1	TRBD1	TRBJ2-7	CASNLGQILPGEQYF	TGTGCCAGCAACCTGGGACAGATCCTGCCGGGCGAGCAGTACTTC
.	TRBV29-1	.	TRBJ1-1	CSVGGEANSEAFF	TGCAGCGTGGGGGGAGAGGCGAACTCTGAAGCTTTCTTT
.	TRBV21-1	.	TRBJ2-7	CASSKVTGLQQYF	TGTGCCAGCAGCAAAGTAACGGGGCTACAGCAGTACTTC
.	TRBV7-2	TRBD1	TRBJ2-7	CASNLGQILPCEQYF	TGTGCCAGCAACCTGGGACAGATCCTTCCGTGCGAGCAGTACTTC
few	TRBV7-9	TRBD1	TRBJ2-2	CASSAGQVQPGELFF	TGTGCCAGCAGTGCCGGACAGGTACAACCCGGGGAGCTGTTTTTT
few	TRBV29-1	TRBD1	TRBJ1-1	CVGGQANTEAFF	TGCGTGGGGGGACAGGCGAACACTGAAGCTTTCTTT
large	TRBV7-2	.	TRBJ2-1	CASEAPQGNEQFF	TGTGCCAGCGAAGCTCCACAGGGTAATGAGCAGTTCTTC
medium-sized	TRBV14	TRBD2	TRBJ2-1	CASSPTSGSVYEQFF	TGTGCCAGCAGCCCGACCAGCGGGAGTGTCTATGAGCAGTTCTTC
.	TRBV9	.	TRBJ2-1	CASWVAGVDEQFF	TGTGCCAGCTGGGTAGCAGGTGTGGATGAGCAGTTCTTC
many	TRBV7-2	TRBD1	TRBJ2-2	CASSAGQVQPGELFF	TGTGCCAGCAGTGCCGGACAGGTACAACCCGGGGAGCTGTTTTTT
.	TRBV27	.	TRBJ2-3	CASIYSGLGADTQYF	TGTGCCAGCATTTACTCGGGGCTAGGCGCAGATACGCAGTATTTT
few	TRBV25-1	.	TRBJ2-3	CACCGARDTQYF	TGTGCCTGCTGTGGTGCCCGGGATACGCAGTATTTT
once	TRBV5-6	.	TRBJ2-7	CASSLGQILPGEQYF	TGTGCCAGCAGCTTGGGACAGATCCTGCCGGGCGAGCAGTACTTC
.	TRBV6-1	TRBD2	TRBJ2-1	CASSFLPSGVNEQFF	TGTGCCAGCAGTTTTCTTCCTAGCGGGGTGAATGAGCAGTTCTTC
.	TRBV7-2	.	TRBJ1-1	CASSQGGRGTEAFF	TGCGCCAGCAGCCAAGGCGGTAGGGGCACTGAAGCTTTCTTT
many	TRBV27	TRBD2	TRBJ2-7	CASSPTSGSIYEQYF	TGTGCCAGCAGTCCGACTAGCGGGAGTATCTACGAGCAGTACTTC
few	TRBV29-1	.	TRBJ2-7	CSVEALGAHYEQYF	TGCAGCGTTGAAGCCCTGGGAGCCCACTACGAGCAGTACTTC
.	TRBV29-1	TRBD1	TRBJ1-4	CSVGSGGNNEKLFF	TGCAGCGTCGGGTCAGGGGGCAATAATGAAAAACTGTTTTTT
.	TRBV7-9	.	TRBJ2-7	CASIQSGFVYEQYF	TGTGCCAGCATCCAATCGGGGTTTGTCTACGAGCAGTACTTC
medium-sized	TRBV29-1	.	TRBJ2-7	CSVESDEQYF	TGCAGCGTTGAAAGCGACGAGCAGTACTTC
many	TRBV23-1	TRBD2	TRBJ2-7	CASSPTSGSIYEQYF	TGTGCCAGCAGTCCGACTAGCGGGAGTATCTACGAGCAGTACTTC
few	TRBV27	.	TRBJ2-7	CASIQSGFVYEQYF	TGTGCCAGCATCCAATCGGGGTTTGTCTACGAGCAGTACTTC
many	TRBV9	.	TRBJ2-3	CASSVAMALYTDTQYF	TGTGCCAGCAGCGTGGCTATGGCTCTTTACACAGATACGCAGTATTTT
.	TRBV29-1	.	TRBJ1-1	CSVGVHANTEAFF	TGCAGCGTGGGGGTACATGCGAACACTGAAGCTTTCTTT
once	TRBV14	.	TRBJ2-4	CSSSQSPVGFQYF	TGTTCCAGCAGCCAGTCTCCCGTGGGCTTTCAGTACTTC
.	TRBV7-2	TRBD2	TRBJ2-3	CASFSSGTTDTQYF	TGTGCCAGCTTTTCTAGCGGGACCACAGATACGCAGTATTTT
.	TRBV15	.	TRBJ2-5	CATCRDGRNHVTQYF	TGTGCCACCTGCAGAGATGGGCGGAACCATGTGACCCAGTACTTC